Given below is one T cell receptor (beta chain) in context. Its antigen is undetermined. These data belong to a study of early T cells in non-severe SARS-CoV-2 infection. Study-wide background: Sequencing targeted bulk RNA from unsorted whole blood, leaving chains unpaired.

Each single cDNA molecule received a unique molecular identifier. TCRdb re-called the 5' RACE reads with MiXCR, one entry per CDR3 protein. The data contain about 66,000 distinct CDR3 sequences, around 13% of them singletons. Germline loops: CDR1 LGHDT, CDR2 YNNKEL (reference sequence). This CDR3 spans 13 amino acids. Trimming left V 2 bases short and J 10 bases short, with 12 bases between. Notes on the study in general: Database matching using VDJdb favored anti-spike CD8 responses, with private and CD4 specificities left missing.

The J gene is TRBJ2-1, the V gene TRBV3-1; unclear D gene. This clonotype was sampled from an adult who was a healthcare worker with PCR-confirmed SARS-CoV-2 infection or an uninfected control (not recorded which). The specimen sequenced was whole blood. CDR3 bases: TGTGCCAGCAGCCAATGGAAGAGTCTAGAGCAGTTCTTC. Its translation is CASSQWKSLEQFF.